The 15 T cell receptor beta chains reported below all come from one sample, sequenced in a study of cytomegalovirus exposure and HLA in healthy donors. The study ran its PCR with 60 Vbeta and 13 Jbeta primers. Clones were sequenced by immunoSEQ multiplex PCR, and TCRdb holds only the in-frame ones, with some missing. The sample contains roughly 93,000 clones, 74% of which appear only once. Material: PBMCs. The receptors stem from a male donor in good health and CMV-seronegative.

This clone has a handful of counts. This chain joins TRBV7-9 and TRBJ1-4; D unclear. CDR3 size: 15 residues. V lost 0 bases and J 7 bases, leaving 12 bases between the germline ends. Germline-derived CDR1 and CDR2 are SEHNR and FQNEAQ (reference sequence). CDR3 amino acids: CASSLAQAEGEKLFF. The CDR3 DNA is TGTGCCAGCAGCTTAGCCCAGGCTGAAGGTGAAAAACTGTTTTTT.

This rearrangement joins TRBV5-1 to TRBJ2-5; 8 nucleotides align to TRBD2. The V segment lost 3 bases and the J segment 4 bases; nucleotides outside the gene matches: 14. The CDR3 covers 17 residues. Germline lookup yields CDR1 SGHRS and CDR2 YFSETQ. The CDR3 DNA sequence: TGCGCCAGCAGCTATACCGGGGGGGTACGGAGCGGAGAGACCCAGTACTTC. Protein: CASSYTGGVRSGETQYF. The full variable domain, rest sourced from reference TRBV5-1 and TRBJ2-5, is KAGVTQTPRYLIKTRGQQVTLSCSPISGHRSVSWYQQTPGQGLQFLFEYFSETQRNKGNFPGRFSGRQFSNSRSEMNVSTLELGDSALYLCASSYTGGVRSGETQYFGPGTRLLVL.

This clone has just a few counts. This chain connects TRBV7-2 to TRBJ1-5; D unclear. This CDR3 region has 16 residues. Germline CDR1 is SGHTA and CDR2 is FQGNSA. V was trimmed by 2 bases and J by 5 bases, leaving 16 bases between them. The CDR3 is CASSLSHKPGYQPQHF. CDR3 bases: TGTGCCAGCAGCTTATCCCACAAGCCCGGGTATCAGCCCCAGCATTTT.

This clone occurred once. The chain couples TRBV11-2 to TRBJ2-1; D is ambiguous. The CDR3 extends over 15 amino acids. Deletions cut 0 bases from V and 0 bases from J, with 6 bases between. Germline V lookup: CDR1 SGHAT, CDR2 FQNNGV. CDR3 protein: CASSLDTSSYNEQFF. As DNA, the CDR3 is TGTGCCAGCAGCTTAGACACGAGCTCCTACAATGAGCAGTTCTTC.

V usage is TRBV5-4 and J usage is TRBJ1-1; D is possibly TRBD1 (5 bases). The CDR3 totals 14 residues. V gave up 6 bases and J gave up 1 base, with 13 bases separating them. Germline V CDR1 and CDR2: SGHNT, YYREEE (reference sequence). The CDR3: CASTTTTGNTEAFF. The CDR3 nucleotides are TGTGCCAGCACCACAACTACAGGGAACACTGAAGCTTTCTTT. The full variable domain, rest sourced from reference TRBV5-4 and TRBJ1-1, is ETGVTQSPTHLIKTRGQQVTLRCSSQSGHNTVSWYQQALGQGPQFIFQYYREEENGRGNFPPRFSGLQFPNYSSELNVNALELDDSALYLCASTTTTGNTEAFFGQGTRLTVV.

The chain joins TRBV9 to TRBJ2-2, with a tentative D call TRBD2 (6 bases). Trimming pared 3 bases from V and 7 bases from J, leaving 19 bases between. The CDR3 is made up of 16 amino acids. Germline CDR1 and CDR2: SGDLS and YYNGEE. As DNA, the CDR3 is TGTGCCAGCAGCGAGGGACTCCATCCCTCGAACGGGGAGCTGTTTTTT. Protein product: CASSEGLHPSNGELFF.

In its sample, this clone was seen a few times. This rearrangement joins TRBV6-6 to TRBJ1-5; D ambiguous. V lost 5 bases to trimming and J lost 0 bases, with 11 bases between them. CDR1 and CDR2 from the germline V gene are MNHNY and SVGAGI (reference sequence). The CDR3 spans 15 residues. CDR3 sequence: CASSAAGVSNQPQHF. For the CDR3, the DNA is TGTGCCAGCAGTGCCGCCGGTGTTAGCAATCAGCCCCAGCATTTT.

The rearrangement uses TRBV6-9 and TRBJ2-3; 10 nucleotides align to TRBD2. The CDR3 contains 16 residues. V gave up 1 base and J gave up 6 bases; unmatched junction bases: 7. CDR1 and CDR2 from the germline V gene are MNHGY and SVAAGI. CDR3 sequence (DNA): TGTGCCAGCAGTTATTATGCTAGCGGGAGTTGTGATACGCAGTATTTT. Its translation is CASSYYASGSCDTQYF.

This clone was detected only a few times. The genes are TRBV10-2 and TRBJ1-2; no clear D gene. The CDR3 sequence is 14 residues long. The V and J ends lost 1 base and 4 bases respectively, with 10 bases between them. Germline V gene sequence: CDR1 WSHSY, CDR2 SAAADI. CDR3 amino acids: CASSELEGGYGYTF. The CDR3, as DNA: TGCGCCAGCAGTGAGTTGGAGGGCGGCTATGGCTACACCTTC.

The CDR3 sequence is CASIPRSGQLAGPQYF. CDR3 bases: TGTGCCAGCATCCCGCGGTCGGGACAGCTCGCCGGACCGCAGTATTTT. The chain combines TRBV28 with TRBJ2-3; 7 nucleotides agree with TRBD1. J was trimmed by 10 bases and V by 7 bases; bases with no gene match: 20. Germline V CDR1 and CDR2: MDHEN, SYDVKM. This CDR3 comprises 16 residues.

The chain couples TRBV7-9 to TRBJ2-3; 13 bases fit TRBD2. V was clipped by 5 bases and J by 14 bases; unmatched bases: 25. Germline CDR1 and CDR2: SEHNR and FQNEAQ (reference sequence). The CDR3 is made up of 19 amino acids. The DNA for the CDR3 is TGTGCCAGCAGCCCCCGCGAGTCCGGGACTAGCGGGACTTTTGGGACCTCGTATTTT. Its translation is CASSPRESGTSGTFGTSYF.

This CDR3 reads CASSPGGGNQPQHF. For the CDR3, the DNA is TGTGCCAGCAGTCCAGGGGGCGGCAATCAGCCCCAGCATTTT. The gene calls are TRBV7-2 and TRBJ1-5; 8 bases align to TRBD1. The CDR3 length is 14 residues. J gave up 2 bases and V 6 bases, and 3 bases lay outside the gene matches. Germline CDR1 and CDR2: SGHTA and FQGNSA.

The CDR3 protein is CASSYSWGSGYEQYF. DNA of the CDR3: TGTGCCAGCAGTTACTCTTGGGGTTCGGGATACGAGCAGTACTTC. This sequence joins TRBV6-5 and TRBJ2-7, with D tentatively TRBD2 (5 bases). The CDR3 is 15 residues long. Germline CDR1 is MNHEY and CDR2 is SVGAGI. Deletions cut 0 bases from V and 4 bases from J, with 13 bases between.

The rearrangement uses TRBV6-1 and TRBJ2-1; 8 positions agree with TRBD2. Germline CDR1 MNHNS, CDR2 SASEGT. The CDR3 is made up of 17 amino acids. The ends lost 1 base at V and 8 bases at J; junction bases unmatched: 13. The CDR3 DNA is TGTGCCAGCAGTGAAGACCCCCGCGCTAGCGGGCGGGATGAGCAGTTCTTC. Protein: CASSEDPRASGRDEQFF.

The chain has TRBV10-3 and TRBJ2-1; no clear D gene. The length of the CDR3 is 12 residues. CDR1 is ENHRY and CDR2 is SYGVKD in the germline V gene. V gave up 2 bases and J gave up 4 bases, with 3 bases separating them. Written as DNA, the CDR3 is TGTGCCATCAGTGAGGAGTACAATGAGCAGTTCTTC. Protein sequence: CAISEEYNEQFF.